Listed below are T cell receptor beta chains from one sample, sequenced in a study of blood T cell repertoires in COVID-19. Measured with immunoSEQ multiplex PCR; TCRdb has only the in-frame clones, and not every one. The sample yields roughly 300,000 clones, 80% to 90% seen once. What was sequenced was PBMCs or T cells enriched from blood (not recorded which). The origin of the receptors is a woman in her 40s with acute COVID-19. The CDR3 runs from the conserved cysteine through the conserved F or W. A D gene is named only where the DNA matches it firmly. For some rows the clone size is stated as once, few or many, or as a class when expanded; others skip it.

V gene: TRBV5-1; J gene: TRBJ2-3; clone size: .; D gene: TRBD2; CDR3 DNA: TGCGCCAGCAGCCAGGGGTCCCGGACTAGCGGGAGATATACGCAGTATTTT; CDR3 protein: CASSQGSRTSGRYTQYF
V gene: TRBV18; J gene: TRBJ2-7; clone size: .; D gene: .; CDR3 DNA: TGTGCCAGCTCACAAGGCAGGGGATACGAGCAGTACTTC; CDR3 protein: CASSQGRGYEQYF
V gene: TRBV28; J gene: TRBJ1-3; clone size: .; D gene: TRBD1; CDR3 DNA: TGTGCCAGCAGCCTAACAGGGGTTGCTGGAAACACCATATATTTT; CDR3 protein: CASSLTGVAGNTIYF
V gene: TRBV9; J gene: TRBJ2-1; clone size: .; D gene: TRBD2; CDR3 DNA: TGTGCCAGCAGCTCGGGACTAGCGGGGGGGTACGTCGATGAGCAGTTCTTC; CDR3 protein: CASSSGLAGGYVDEQFF
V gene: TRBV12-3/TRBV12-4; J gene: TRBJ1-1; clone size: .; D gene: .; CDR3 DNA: TGTGCCAGCAGTTTGGGGGGAGGCACTGAAGCTTTCTTT; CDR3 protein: CASSLGGGTEAFF
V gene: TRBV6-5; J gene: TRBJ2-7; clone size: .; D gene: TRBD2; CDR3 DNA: TGTGCCAGCAGTCGGGCCGAGCGGGAGGGTAACGAGCAGTACTTC; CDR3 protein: CASSRAEREGNEQYF
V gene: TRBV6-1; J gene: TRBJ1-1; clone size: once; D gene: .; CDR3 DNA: TGTGCCAGCAGTGATGGACAGTACCTCATGAACACTGAAGCTTTCTTT; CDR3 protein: CASSDGQYLMNTEAFF
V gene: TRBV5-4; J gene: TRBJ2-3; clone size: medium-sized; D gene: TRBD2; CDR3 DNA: TGTGCCAGCAGCTTAGAAGCGGGGGCCTTCACAGATACGCAGTATTTT; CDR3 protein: CASSLEAGAFTDTQYF
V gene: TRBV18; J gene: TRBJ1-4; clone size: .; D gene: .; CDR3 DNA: TGTGCCAGCTCACCACGGCCGACAGCTACTAATGAAAAACTGTTTTTT; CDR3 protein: CASSPRPTATNEKLFF
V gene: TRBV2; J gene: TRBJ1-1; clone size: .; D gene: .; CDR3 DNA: TGTGCCAGCCGGGAAGGGCTTATGAACACTGAAGCTTTCTTT; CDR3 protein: CASREGLMNTEAFF
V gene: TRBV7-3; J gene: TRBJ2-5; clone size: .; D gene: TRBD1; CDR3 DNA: TGTGCCAGCAGCAAGTCCGGGACAGGGTTAAGGGAGACCCAGTACTTC; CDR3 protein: CASSKSGTGLRETQYF
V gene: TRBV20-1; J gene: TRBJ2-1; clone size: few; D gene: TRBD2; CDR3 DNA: TGCAGTGCTAGTAGAGCGGGGGGGTGGAATGAGCAGTTCTTC; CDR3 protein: CSASRAGGWNEQFF
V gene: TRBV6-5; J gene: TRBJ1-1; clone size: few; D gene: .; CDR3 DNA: TGTGCCAGCAGTTCCCTGAAGCTGAACACTGAAGCTTTCTTT; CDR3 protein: CASSSLKLNTEAFF
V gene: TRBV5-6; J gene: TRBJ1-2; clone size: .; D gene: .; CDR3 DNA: TGTGCCAGCCACGGAAGGGGGTCGGACTATGGCTACACCTTC; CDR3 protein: CASHGRGSDYGYTF
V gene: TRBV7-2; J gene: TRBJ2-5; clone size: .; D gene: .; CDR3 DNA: TGTGCCAGCAGCCCCTCGCGGGAAGAGACCCAGTACTTC; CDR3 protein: CASSPSREETQYF
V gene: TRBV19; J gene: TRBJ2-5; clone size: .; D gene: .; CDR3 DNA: TGTGCCAGTAGTATAGCGGTGCAGGGCGGCGGACAAGAGACCCAGTACTTC; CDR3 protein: CASSIAVQGGGQETQYF
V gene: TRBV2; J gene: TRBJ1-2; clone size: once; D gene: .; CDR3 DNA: TGTGCCACCTACCCGATAACAGGGTTCCTCGGGGATGGCTACACCTTC; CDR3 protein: CATYPITGFLGDGYTF
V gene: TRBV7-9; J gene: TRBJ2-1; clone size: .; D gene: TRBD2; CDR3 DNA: TGTGCCAGCAGCCCCATAGCGGGTTTAAGTGAGCAGTTCTTC; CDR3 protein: CASSPIAGLSEQFF